These T cell receptor beta chains were read from a single sample in a study of graft-versus-host responses after intestinal transplantation. Repertoires were generated with immunoSEQ multiplex PCR, while TCRdb's copy carries only in-frame clones and drops some. This table holds 85,000 to 100,000 clones, 85% to 95% found once. Their cognate antigens are unknown. Sequenced here: unstimulated CD8+ T cells sorted from spleen or lymph node cells, sampled before transplant. The origin of the receptors is a human donor who was the organ donor for an intestinal transplant. CDR3s include the opening cysteine and the closing phenylalanine or tryptophan. D genes are given only for firm matches. A clone size is listed for some rows: how often the clone was seen (once, few, many), or a class if it is expanded.

D gene: TRBD1
clone size: -
J gene: TRBJ1-2
V gene: TRBV18
CDR3 protein: CASSLGQGMFGYTF
CDR3 DNA: TGTGCCAGCTCATTGGGACAGGGGATGTTTGGCTACACCTTC

D gene: -
clone size: -
J gene: TRBJ2-7
V gene: TRBV10-2
CDR3 protein: CASSAWQYEQYF
CDR3 DNA: TGCGCCAGCAGTGCCTGGCAGTACGAGCAGTACTTC

D gene: TRBD2
clone size: -
J gene: TRBJ2-1
V gene: TRBV19
CDR3 protein: CASSRLAGLGNEQFF
CDR3 DNA: TGTGCCAGTAGTCGACTAGCGGGATTGGGCAATGAGCAGTTCTTC

D gene: -
clone size: -
J gene: TRBJ2-3
V gene: TRBV11-2
CDR3 protein: CASSPGTSMPDTQYF
CDR3 DNA: TGTGCCAGCTCGCCCGGTACTAGCATGCCAGATACGCAGTATTTT

D gene: -
clone size: -
J gene: TRBJ2-7
V gene: TRBV7-2
CDR3 protein: CASSLRYHSLYEQYF
CDR3 DNA: TGTGCCAGCAGCTTACGGTACCATTCCCTTTACGAGCAGTACTTC

D gene: -
clone size: -
J gene: TRBJ2-1
V gene: TRBV28
CDR3 protein: CASSLFGSPSYNEQFF
CDR3 DNA: TGTGCCAGCAGTTTGTTCGGGAGTCCGAGCTACAATGAGCAGTTCTTC

D gene: -
clone size: once
J gene: TRBJ2-5
V gene: TRBV23-1
CDR3 protein: CASTEIRQTSGQETQYF
CDR3 DNA: TGCGCCAGCACCGAGATCCGACAGACATCAGGACAAGAGACCCAGTACTTC

D gene: TRBD2
clone size: -
J gene: TRBJ2-7
V gene: TRBV2
CDR3 protein: CASSDDPGLAAMDGSYEQYF
CDR3 DNA: TGTGCCAGCAGTGACGATCCGGGACTAGCGGCAATGGATGGCTCCTACGAGCAGTACTTC

D gene: TRBD1
clone size: -
J gene: TRBJ2-7
V gene: TRBV7-9
CDR3 protein: CASSGTGVSYEQYF
CDR3 DNA: TGTGCCAGCAGCGGGACAGGGGTATCCTACGAGCAGTACTTC

D gene: -
clone size: -
J gene: TRBJ1-1
V gene: TRBV14
CDR3 protein: CASNSAGVEAFF
CDR3 DNA: TGTGCCAGCAACTCGGCGGGGGTTGAAGCTTTCTTT

D gene: TRBD2
clone size: -
J gene: TRBJ2-3
V gene: TRBV30
CDR3 protein: CAWSYGGGTNTQYF
CDR3 DNA: TGTGCCTGGAGCTACGGGGGGGGTACTAATACGCAGTATTTT

D gene: TRBD1
clone size: -
J gene: TRBJ2-7
V gene: TRBV2
CDR3 protein: CAGGKIGTVTSYEQYF
CDR3 DNA: TGTGCCGGGGGAAAGATAGGGACAGTCACTTCCTACGAGCAGTACTTC

D gene: -
clone size: -
J gene: TRBJ2-1
V gene: TRBV30
CDR3 protein: CAWAQGGEQFF
CDR3 DNA: TGTGCCTGGGCGCAGGGGGGTGAGCAGTTCTTC

D gene: -
clone size: -
J gene: TRBJ2-2
V gene: TRBV19
CDR3 protein: CASHGGAGELFF
CDR3 DNA: TGTGCCTCCCACGGGGGAGCCGGGGAGCTGTTTTTT

D gene: -
clone size: once
J gene: TRBJ2-1
V gene: TRBV15
CDR3 protein: CATSRENRVIYNEQFF
CDR3 DNA: TGTGCCACCAGCAGAGAAAACAGGGTCATCTACAATGAGCAGTTCTTC

D gene: TRBD2
clone size: -
J gene: TRBJ2-7
V gene: TRBV2
CDR3 protein: CASSQGLAPTYEQYF
CDR3 DNA: TGTGCCAGCAGTCAGGGACTAGCGCCAACCTACGAGCAGTACTTC

D gene: TRBD1
clone size: -
J gene: TRBJ2-7
V gene: TRBV28
CDR3 protein: CASSFGQGRYEQYF
CDR3 DNA: TGTGCCAGCAGTTTCGGACAGGGGAGATACGAGCAGTACTTC

D gene: -
clone size: -
J gene: TRBJ2-1
V gene: TRBV13
CDR3 protein: CATTDGNRYNEQFF
CDR3 DNA: TGTGCCACCACCGACGGGAACAGATACAATGAGCAGTTCTTC

D gene: -
clone size: -
J gene: TRBJ1-5
V gene: TRBV6-1
CDR3 protein: CASSATTVGGPNQPQHF
CDR3 DNA: TGTGCCAGCAGTGCGACAACGGTGGGTGGGCCCAATCAGCCCCAGCATTTT

D gene: -
clone size: -
J gene: TRBJ2-3
V gene: TRBV21-1
CDR3 protein: CASTTIRRGGEYF
CDR3 DNA: TGTGCCAGCACCACGATTAGACGGGGGGGCGAGTATTTT

D gene: -
clone size: -
J gene: TRBJ2-3
V gene: TRBV15
CDR3 protein: CATSRAGYGDTQYF
CDR3 DNA: TGTGCCACCAGCAGAGCTGGTTACGGGGATACGCAGTATTTT

D gene: TRBD2
clone size: once
J gene: TRBJ2-2
V gene: TRBV11-2
CDR3 protein: CASSSRGTRNTGELFF
CDR3 DNA: TGTGCCAGCAGCTCCCGAGGGACTAGGAACACCGGGGAGCTGTTTTTT